The rows below give T cell receptor beta chains drawn from one sample of a study of early T cells in non-severe SARS-CoV-2 infection. TCRdb used MiXCR to reprocess the 5' RACE reads, holding one entry per CDR3 protein. This sample has approximately 65,000 distinct CDR3 sequences, with about 11% found just once. This material consisted of whole blood, taken at baseline. Every receptor here comes from an adult who was a healthcare worker with PCR-confirmed SARS-CoV-2 infection or an uninfected control (not recorded which). Each CDR3 is given with its conserved first and last residue. D genes are given only for firm matches. Size is stated for part of the rows, as once, few or many counts, or as a class when the clone is expanded.

cdr3_nt: TGCAGTGCTAGAGATACACAGGGTTTGAAAAAACTGTTTTTT; cdr3_aa: CSARDTQGLKKLFF; v_call: TRBV20-1; d_call: -; clone_size: -; j_call: TRBJ1-4
cdr3_nt: TGTGCCAGCAGCTGGGACAGGGGGCATGGCTACACCTTC; cdr3_aa: CASSWDRGHGYTF; v_call: TRBV27; d_call: TRBD1; clone_size: -; j_call: TRBJ1-2
cdr3_nt: TGTGCCACCAGCAGCGGACTAGCGAGTCAAGAGACCCAGTACTTC; cdr3_aa: CATSSGLASQETQYF; v_call: TRBV15; d_call: TRBD2; clone_size: many; j_call: TRBJ2-5
cdr3_nt: TGTGCCAGCAGTCCCGGGACTAACCTAGGGGCCAACGTCCTGACTTTC; cdr3_aa: CASSPGTNLGANVLTF; v_call: TRBV27; d_call: TRBD2; clone_size: few; j_call: TRBJ2-6
cdr3_nt: TGTGCCAGCAGTTCGGACAGGCTTGGGAATTCACCCCTCCACTTT; cdr3_aa: CASSSDRLGNSPLHF; v_call: TRBV7-2; d_call: TRBD1; clone_size: -; j_call: TRBJ1-6
cdr3_nt: TGTGCCACCAGCAGAGATCGGAGCGGGCCCACAGATACGCAGTATTTT; cdr3_aa: CATSRDRSGPTDTQYF; v_call: TRBV15; d_call: -; clone_size: -; j_call: TRBJ2-3
cdr3_nt: TGCAGCGTTGAGGAGGGAGAAGGCACTGAAGCTTTCTTT; cdr3_aa: CSVEEGEGTEAFF; v_call: TRBV29-1; d_call: -; clone_size: -; j_call: TRBJ1-1
cdr3_nt: TGTGCCAGCAGAGGACAGGGGAAAAAACTGTTTTTT; cdr3_aa: CASRGQGKKLFF; v_call: TRBV12-3/TRBV12-4; d_call: TRBD1; clone_size: many; j_call: TRBJ1-4
cdr3_nt: TGTGCCAGCAGTTGGGGTGAAGAGACCCAGTACTTC; cdr3_aa: CASSWGEETQYF; v_call: TRBV12-3/TRBV12-4; d_call: -; clone_size: -; j_call: TRBJ2-5
cdr3_nt: TGTGCCAGCAGTGAAAGATGGAAGGGATGGGGTTGGAAGACCCAGTACTTC; cdr3_aa: CASSERWKGWGWKTQYF; v_call: TRBV6-1; d_call: -; clone_size: -; j_call: TRBJ2-5
cdr3_nt: TGCAGTGCTAGAGATAACTTAAGAACCTACGAGCAGTACTTC; cdr3_aa: CSARDNLRTYEQYF; v_call: TRBV20-1; d_call: -; clone_size: few; j_call: TRBJ2-7
cdr3_nt: TGCAGTGCTAGACCACCGGCGGGGATGAACACTGAAGCTTTCTTT; cdr3_aa: CSARPPAGMNTEAFF; v_call: TRBV20-1; d_call: -; clone_size: -; j_call: TRBJ1-1
cdr3_nt: TGTGCCAGCAGTGTGGGTACTAGCGGGGGCCTCACCCAGTACTTC; cdr3_aa: CASSVGTSGGLTQYF; v_call: TRBV2; d_call: TRBD2; clone_size: few; j_call: TRBJ2-5
cdr3_nt: TGTGCCAGCAGCCACCCGAGTGAAAACACTGAAGCTTTCTTT; cdr3_aa: CASSHPSENTEAFF; v_call: TRBV7-9; d_call: -; clone_size: many; j_call: TRBJ1-1
cdr3_nt: TGCAGTGCGCCTACTCCGGGGGGGAACAATGAGCAGTTCTTC; cdr3_aa: CSAPTPGGNNEQFF; v_call: TRBV20-1; d_call: TRBD2; clone_size: few; j_call: TRBJ2-1
cdr3_nt: TGTGCCAGCAGTGAAAGACTTCACGGCTCCTACGAGCAGTACTTC; cdr3_aa: CASSERLHGSYEQYF; v_call: TRBV2; d_call: -; clone_size: many; j_call: TRBJ2-7
cdr3_nt: TGTGCCAGCAGCCAAGAGGTCCTGCGCACCGGGGAGCTGTTTTTT; cdr3_aa: CASSQEVLRTGELFF; v_call: TRBV3-1; d_call: -; clone_size: few; j_call: TRBJ2-2
cdr3_nt: TGTGCCAGCAGGGGGGACAGGGCAGGCGAGCAGTACTTC; cdr3_aa: CASRGDRAGEQYF; v_call: TRBV2; d_call: TRBD1; clone_size: few; j_call: TRBJ2-7
cdr3_nt: TGTGCCAGCAGCGTAGAAGGACAGTTTAATTCACCCCTCCACTTT; cdr3_aa: CASSVEGQFNSPLHF; v_call: TRBV9; d_call: -; clone_size: -; j_call: TRBJ1-6
cdr3_nt: TGTGCCAGCTCCCATCTAGCAGAAGAGACCCAGTACTTC; cdr3_aa: CASSHLAEETQYF; v_call: TRBV18; d_call: -; clone_size: few; j_call: TRBJ2-5
cdr3_nt: TGTGCCAGCAGTCTCGGGGGACAGTCAAAAGAGACCCAGTACTTC; cdr3_aa: CASSLGGQSKETQYF; v_call: TRBV12-3/TRBV12-4; d_call: -; clone_size: -; j_call: TRBJ2-5
cdr3_nt: TGCAGTGCACCCACAGGGATCCAAGAGACCCAGTACTTC; cdr3_aa: CSAPTGIQETQYF; v_call: TRBV20-1; d_call: -; clone_size: many; j_call: TRBJ2-5
cdr3_nt: TGCGCCAGCAGCAATACAGGGACCGGGGAGCTGTTTTTT; cdr3_aa: CASSNTGTGELFF; v_call: TRBV5-1; d_call: -; clone_size: -; j_call: TRBJ2-2
cdr3_nt: TGTGCCAGCAGCTTAGGTCGTCTGACACCAGGTGGGCGTCAGTTCTTC; cdr3_aa: CASSLGRLTPGGRQFF; v_call: TRBV7-2; d_call: -; clone_size: -; j_call: TRBJ2-1
cdr3_nt: TGTGCCAGCAGCGTAGTGGCAGGGGGTGACTCTGGAAACACCATATATTTT; cdr3_aa: CASSVVAGGDSGNTIYF; v_call: TRBV9; d_call: TRBD1; clone_size: -; j_call: TRBJ1-3
cdr3_nt: TGTGCCAGCTCACCCAGTATCAGGGGGCCACCTGAAGCTTTCTTT; cdr3_aa: CASSPSIRGPPEAFF; v_call: TRBV18; d_call: TRBD1; clone_size: few; j_call: TRBJ1-1